This record covers a single TCR beta chain. The V gene end was trimmed by 5 bases and the J gene end by 9 bases; junction bases not matched to a gene: 4. Looked up from germline, CDR1 is LNHNV and CDR2 is YYDKDF (reference sequence). The CDR3 loop spans 14 amino acids. Authors' analysis steps: Amplification of reference gene primers was used by the study to estimate nucleated cell counts. Sequenced by immunoSEQ multiplex PCR; TCRdb stores in-frame clones only, minus some. The V and J calls and clone size come from that table; D and trimming were worked out from the DNA. The table records approximately 76,000 clones, about 73% of them present only once. This entry is derived from a study of blood T cell repertoires in COVID-19.

The chain joins TRBV15 to TRBJ1-6, with TRBD1 matching 10 bases. Sequencing used peripheral blood. This receptor was identified in a woman aged 70-85 years with acute or convalescent COVID-19. For the CDR3, the DNA is TGTGCCACCAGCTCACGGACAGGGGGTTCACCCCTCCACTTT. Translating it yields CATSSRTGGSPLHF.